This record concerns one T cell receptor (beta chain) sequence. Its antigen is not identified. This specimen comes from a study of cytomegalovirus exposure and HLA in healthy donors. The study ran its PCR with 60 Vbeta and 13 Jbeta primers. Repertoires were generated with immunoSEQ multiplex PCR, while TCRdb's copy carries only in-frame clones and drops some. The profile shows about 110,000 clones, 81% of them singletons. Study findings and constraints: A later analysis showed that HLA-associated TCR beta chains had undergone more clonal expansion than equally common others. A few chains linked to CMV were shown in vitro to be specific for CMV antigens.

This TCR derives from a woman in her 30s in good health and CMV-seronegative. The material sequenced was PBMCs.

CDR3 coding DNA: TGTGCCAGCAGTTTCGCAGACTACACCGGGGAGCTGTTTTTT. It encodes CASSFADYTGELFF. The chain joins TRBV27 to TRBJ2-2; D remains unclear. The CDR3 covers 14 residues. The V and J ends lost 3 bases and 3 bases respectively, with 8 bases between them. Germline lookup yields CDR1 MNHEY and CDR2 SMNVEV (reference sequence).